A single sample gave rise to the 5 T cell receptor beta chains below, sequenced in a study of spatial heterogeneity in lung cancer. TCRdb called the 5' RACE reads again in MiXCR, with one record for every CDR3 protein. The repertoire holds more than 95,000 distinct CDR3 sequences, more than 10% seen once, with roughly 15% in the top ten. Time point of the sample: blood at routine non-recurrence follow-up after resection. Unsorted whole RNA samples from tumor, nontumor lung or frozen PBMC were sequenced. This specimen was PBMCs, taken at follow-up. These receptors were collected from a male donor with early-stage non-small cell lung cancer.

This clonotype appeared a few times. The chain is built from TRBV29-1 and TRBJ1-1; D gene unclear. The length of the CDR3 is 12 residues. Per germline, CDR1 SQVTM and CDR2 ANQGSEA. V was cut by 4 bases and J by 1 base, with 7 bases left in between. The CDR3 nucleotides are TGCAGCGTTGTACGGGAGAACACTGAAGCTTTCTTT. As protein: CSVVRENTEAFF.

The chain has TRBV7-9 and TRBJ2-3; D gene ambiguous. The length of the CDR3 is 16 residues. The V gene lost 4 bases and the J gene lost 2 bases, with 16 bases spanning the gap. Germline V gene data show CDR1 as SEHNR and CDR2 as FQNEAQ (reference sequence). This CDR3 is CASSSGPARNTDTQYF. The CDR3 bases are TGTGCCAGCAGCTCCGGACCCGCCCGGAACACAGATACGCAGTATTTT.

This clonotype occurred many times. The chain carries TRBV7-3 and TRBJ2-7; 10 nucleotides agree with TRBD2. Looked up from germline, CDR1 is SGHTA and CDR2 is FQGTGA. The CDR3 spans 15 residues. The trim removed 5 bases at V and 0 bases at J, leaving 4 bases unmatched. The CDR3 DNA reads as TGTGCCAGCAGCCCTAGCGGGGGTTTCTCCTACGAGCAGTACTTC. It translates to CASSPSGGFSYEQYF.

This clonotype was counted at least ten times. V and J are TRBV2 and TRBJ2-2, with a weak D call TRBD2 (5 bases). Germline CDR1 is SNHLY and CDR2 is FYNNEI. The CDR3 is 15 amino acids. V shed 6 bases and J shed 0 bases, with 11 bases lying between them. As DNA, the CDR3 is TGTGCCAGCAGCGCTAGCACCTCGAACACCGGGGAGCTGTTTTTT. Its protein product is CASSASTSNTGELFF.

At least ten counts were recorded for this clonotype. The rearrangement links TRBV11-1 to TRBJ1-2; D remains ambiguous. CDR1 and CDR2 from the germline V gene are SGHAT and FQDESV (reference sequence). The CDR3 runs 13 residues. V was clipped by 0 bases and J by 2 bases, with 4 bases between them. The CDR3 nucleotides are TGTGCCAGCAGCTTAGCAGGGAACTATGGCTACACCTTC. Translation gives CASSLAGNYGYTF.